Given below is one T cell receptor beta chain in context. The CD8+ and CD4+ T cells were isolated magnetically using a negative isolation approach, whereas the TEMRA cells were enriched by FACS. This entry belongs to a study of CD8 T cells in Susac syndrome. RNA was extracted with the RNeasy kit, and a quantity of roughly 0.5 to 1 ug was reverse transcribed using random hexamers. Multiplex immunoSEQ PCR targeted 54 Vbeta and 13 Jbeta TCR beta segments. TCRdb independently ran MiXCR on the immunoSEQ multiplex PCR reads; one entry per CDR3 protein. The sample holds 150,000 to 200,000 distinct CDR3 sequences; around 95% are singletons and the top ten take about 0.14%. Trimming took off 2 bases at V and 9 bases at J, with 17 bases between the two ends. Germline V gene data show CDR1 as DFQATT and CDR2 as SNEGSKA (reference sequence). The CDR3 runs 15 residues.

The sample comprised CD4+ T cells from PBMCs. This rearrangement joins TRBV20-1 to TRBJ1-6, with D unresolved. This TCR was recovered from a human donor in good health. CDR3: CSARSRILGSSPLHF. DNA for the CDR3: TGCAGTGCTAGATCTCGCATACTGGGGAGTTCACCCCTCCACTTT.